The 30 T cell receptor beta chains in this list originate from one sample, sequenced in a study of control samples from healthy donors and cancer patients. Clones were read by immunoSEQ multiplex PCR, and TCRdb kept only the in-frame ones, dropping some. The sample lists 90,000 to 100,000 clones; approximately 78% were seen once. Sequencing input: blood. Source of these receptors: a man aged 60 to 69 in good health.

The CDR3 DNA reads TGTGCCAGCAGCTTGGCGTCCGACCTTGCAACTAATGAAAAACTGTTTTTT. Protein product: CASSLASDLATNEKLFF. The chain couples TRBV5-6 to TRBJ1-4; D gene uncertain. The CDR3 consists of 17 residues. V was pared by 0 bases and J by 0 bases, with 12 bases between. Germline CDR1 SGHDT, CDR2 YYEEEE.

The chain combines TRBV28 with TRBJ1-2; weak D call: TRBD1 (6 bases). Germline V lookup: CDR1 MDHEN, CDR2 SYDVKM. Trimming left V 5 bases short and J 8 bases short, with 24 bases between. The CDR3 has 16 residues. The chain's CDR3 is CASSPTGTGLRGGYTF. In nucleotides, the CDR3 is TGTGCCAGCAGTCCTACAGGGACCGGTCTGCGCGGGGGCTACACCTTC.

CDR3 in amino acids: CASRSTRAYNEQFF. CDR3 bases: TGTGCCAGTAGATCGACTAGGGCATACAATGAGCAGTTCTTC. The chain joins TRBV19 to TRBJ2-1; maybe TRBD2 (6 bases). CDR1 and CDR2 (germline): LNHDA, SQIVND (reference sequence). V was clipped by 6 bases and J by 4 bases, with 13 bases between them. The CDR3 runs 14 residues.

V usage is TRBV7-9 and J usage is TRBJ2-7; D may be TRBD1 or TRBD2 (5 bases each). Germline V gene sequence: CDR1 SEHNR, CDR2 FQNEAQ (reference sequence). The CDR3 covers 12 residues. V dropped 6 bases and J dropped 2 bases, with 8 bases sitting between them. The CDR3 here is CASSQGAYEQYF. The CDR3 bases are TGTGCCAGCAGTCAGGGAGCCTACGAGCAGTACTTC.

CDR3 DNA: TGTGCCAGCAGTGATTTGGCGGGGAACACTGAAGCTTTCTTT. Translation: CASSDLAGNTEAFF. This sequence joins TRBV6-1 and TRBJ1-1; no reliable D call. Trimming stripped 3 bases from V and 1 base from J, with 9 bases between. The CDR3 is 14 residues long. Germline CDR1 MNHNS, CDR2 SASEGT.

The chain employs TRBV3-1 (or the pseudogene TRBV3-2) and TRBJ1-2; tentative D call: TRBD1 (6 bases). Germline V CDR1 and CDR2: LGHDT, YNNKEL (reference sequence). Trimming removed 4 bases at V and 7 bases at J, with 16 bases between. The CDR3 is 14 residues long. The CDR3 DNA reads TGTGCCAGCAGCCCGGGGGGGGCATCGAGTGGCTACACCTTC. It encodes CASSPGGASSGYTF.

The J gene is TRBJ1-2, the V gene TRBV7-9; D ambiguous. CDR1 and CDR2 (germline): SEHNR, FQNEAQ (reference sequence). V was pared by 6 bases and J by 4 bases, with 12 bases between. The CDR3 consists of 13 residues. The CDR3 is CASRNGSGYGYTF. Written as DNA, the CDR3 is TGTGCCAGCAGGAATGGGTCGGGCTATGGCTACACCTTC.

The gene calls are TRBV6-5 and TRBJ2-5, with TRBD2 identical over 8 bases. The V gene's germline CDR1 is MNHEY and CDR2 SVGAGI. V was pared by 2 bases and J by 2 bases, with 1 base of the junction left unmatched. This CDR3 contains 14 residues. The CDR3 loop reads CASSYRGGQETQYF. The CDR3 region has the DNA TGTGCCAGCAGTTACCGGGGGGGGCAAGAGACCCAGTACTTC.

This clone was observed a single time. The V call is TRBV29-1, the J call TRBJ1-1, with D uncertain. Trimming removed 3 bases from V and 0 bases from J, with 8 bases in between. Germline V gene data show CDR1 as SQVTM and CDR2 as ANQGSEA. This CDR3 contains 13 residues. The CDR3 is CSVEVRVNTEAFF. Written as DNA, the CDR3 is TGCAGCGTTGAGGTGCGGGTGAACACTGAAGCTTTCTTT.

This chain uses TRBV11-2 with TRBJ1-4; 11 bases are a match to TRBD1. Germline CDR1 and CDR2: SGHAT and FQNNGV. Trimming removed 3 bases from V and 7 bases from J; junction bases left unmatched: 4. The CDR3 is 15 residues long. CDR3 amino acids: CASSLDRGQGEKLFF. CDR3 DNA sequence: TGTGCCAGCAGCTTGGACAGGGGGCAAGGTGAAAAACTGTTTTTT.

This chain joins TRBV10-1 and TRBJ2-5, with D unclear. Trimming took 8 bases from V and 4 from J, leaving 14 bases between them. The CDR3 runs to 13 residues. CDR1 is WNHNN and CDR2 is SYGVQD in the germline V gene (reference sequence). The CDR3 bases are TGCGCCAGCGAAGTGGAAGGGTTAGAGACCCAGTACTTC. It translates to CASEVEGLETQYF.

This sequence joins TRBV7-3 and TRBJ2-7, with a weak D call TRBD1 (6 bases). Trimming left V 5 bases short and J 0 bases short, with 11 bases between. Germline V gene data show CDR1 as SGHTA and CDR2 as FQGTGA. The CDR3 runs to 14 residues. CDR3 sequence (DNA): TGTGCCAGCAGCCCACAGGGTAACTCCTACGAGCAGTACTTC. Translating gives CASSPQGNSYEQYF.

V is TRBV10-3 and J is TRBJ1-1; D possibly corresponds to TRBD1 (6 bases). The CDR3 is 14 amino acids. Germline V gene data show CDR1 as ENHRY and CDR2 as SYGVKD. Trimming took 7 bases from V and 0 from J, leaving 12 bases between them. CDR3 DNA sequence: TGTGCCATCACCCCCAGGGGCTTGAACACTGAAGCTTTCTTT. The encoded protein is CAITPRGLNTEAFF.

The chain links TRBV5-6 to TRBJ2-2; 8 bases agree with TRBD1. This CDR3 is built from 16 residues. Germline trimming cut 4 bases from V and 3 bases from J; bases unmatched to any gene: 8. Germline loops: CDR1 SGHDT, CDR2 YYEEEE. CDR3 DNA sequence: TGTGCCAGCAGCCCCTTGGACAGGGTAGACACCGGGGAGCTGTTTTTT. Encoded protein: CASSPLDRVDTGELFF.

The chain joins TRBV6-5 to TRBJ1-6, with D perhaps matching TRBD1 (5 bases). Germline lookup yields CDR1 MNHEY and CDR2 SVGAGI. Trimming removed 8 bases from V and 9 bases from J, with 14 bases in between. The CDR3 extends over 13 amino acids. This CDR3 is CASLQGWGSPLHF. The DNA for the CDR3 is TGTGCCAGCCTGCAGGGTTGGGGTTCACCCCTCCACTTT.

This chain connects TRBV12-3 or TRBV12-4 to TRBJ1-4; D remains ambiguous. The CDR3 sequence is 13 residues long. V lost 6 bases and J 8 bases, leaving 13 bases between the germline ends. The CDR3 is CASSLYGGEKLFF. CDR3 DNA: TGTGCCAGCAGCCTATACGGAGGGGAAAAACTGTTTTTT.

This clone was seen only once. CDR3 loop: CASSFTPTGAGELFF. CDR3 coding DNA: TGTGCCAGCAGCTTTACACCCACGGGAGCCGGGGAGCTGTTTTTT. The chain has TRBV7-9 and TRBJ2-2; D is perhaps TRBD2 (6 bases). Germline V gene sequence: CDR1 SEHNR, CDR2 FQNEAQ (reference sequence). The V end was cut by 3 bases, the J end by 6 bases, with 14 bases between. The CDR3 spans 15 residues.

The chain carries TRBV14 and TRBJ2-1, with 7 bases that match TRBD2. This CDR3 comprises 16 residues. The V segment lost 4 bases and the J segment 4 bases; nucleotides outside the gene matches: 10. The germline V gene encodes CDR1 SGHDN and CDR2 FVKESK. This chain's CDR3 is CASSRPQSGNYNEQFF. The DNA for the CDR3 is TGTGCCAGCAGCCGCCCCCAAAGCGGGAATTACAATGAGCAGTTCTTC.

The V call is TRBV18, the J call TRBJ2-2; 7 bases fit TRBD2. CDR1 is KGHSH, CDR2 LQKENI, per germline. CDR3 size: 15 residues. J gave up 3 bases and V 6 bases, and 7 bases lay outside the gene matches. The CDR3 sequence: CASSLTSDYTGELFF. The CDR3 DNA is TGTGCCAGCTCTCTTACTAGCGACTACACCGGGGAGCTGTTTTTT.

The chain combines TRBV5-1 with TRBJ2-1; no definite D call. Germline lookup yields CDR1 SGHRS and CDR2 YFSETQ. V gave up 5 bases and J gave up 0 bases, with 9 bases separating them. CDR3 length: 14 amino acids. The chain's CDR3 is CASRTADSYNEQFF. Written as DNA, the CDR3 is TGCGCCAGCAGGACGGCGGACTCCTACAATGAGCAGTTCTTC.

The CDR3 spells CASSQSWDYEQYF. As DNA, the CDR3 is TGTGCCAGCAGTCAAAGTTGGGACTACGAGCAGTACTTC. This chain uses TRBV11-2 with TRBJ2-7; D remains unclear. V was shortened by 6 bases and J by 3 bases, with 12 bases between the two germline ends. Germline V CDR1 and CDR2: SGHAT, FQNNGV. The CDR3 contains 13 residues.

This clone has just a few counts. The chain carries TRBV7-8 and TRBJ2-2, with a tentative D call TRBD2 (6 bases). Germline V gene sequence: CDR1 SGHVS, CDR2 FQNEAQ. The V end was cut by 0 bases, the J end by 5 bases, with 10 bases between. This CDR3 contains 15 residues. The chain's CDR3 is CASSLAGGVTGELFF. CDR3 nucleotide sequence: TGTGCCAGCAGCTTAGCGGGAGGTGTGACCGGGGAGCTGTTTTTT.

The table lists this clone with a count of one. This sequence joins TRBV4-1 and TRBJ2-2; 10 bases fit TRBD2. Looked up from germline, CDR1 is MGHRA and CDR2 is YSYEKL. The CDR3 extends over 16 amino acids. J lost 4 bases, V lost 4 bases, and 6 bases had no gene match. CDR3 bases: TGCGCCAGCAGCCCTATAGCGGGAGGAACCACCGGGGAGCTGTTTTTT. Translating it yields CASSPIAGGTTGELFF.

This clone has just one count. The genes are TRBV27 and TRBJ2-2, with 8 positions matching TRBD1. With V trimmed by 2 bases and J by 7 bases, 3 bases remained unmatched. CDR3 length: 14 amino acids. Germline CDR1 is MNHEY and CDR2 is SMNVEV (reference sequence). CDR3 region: CASSLPGGLGELFF. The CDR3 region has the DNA TGTGCCAGCAGTTTACCAGGGGGCCTCGGGGAGCTGTTTTTT.

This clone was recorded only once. This CDR3 reads CASSRDTRNIQYF. In DNA form, the CDR3 reads TGTGCCAGCAGCCGGGACACAAGAAACATTCAGTACTTC. This rearrangement joins TRBV6-5 to TRBJ2-4, with a tentative D call TRBD1 (6 bases). Germline V gene data show CDR1 as MNHEY and CDR2 as SVGAGI. There are 13 residues in the CDR3. V shed 6 bases and J shed 6 bases, with 12 bases lying between them.

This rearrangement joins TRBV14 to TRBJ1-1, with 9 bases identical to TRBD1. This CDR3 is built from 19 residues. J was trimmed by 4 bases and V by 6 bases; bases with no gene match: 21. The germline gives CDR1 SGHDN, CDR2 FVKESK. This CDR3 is CASSPGTGRSPRIGTEAFF. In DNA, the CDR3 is TGTGCCAGCAGTCCCGGGACAGGGCGATCACCGAGGATAGGCACTGAAGCTTTCTTT. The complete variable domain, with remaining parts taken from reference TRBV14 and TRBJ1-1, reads EAGVTQFPSHSVIEKGQTVTLRCDPISGHDNLYWYRRVMGKEIKFLLHFVKESKQDESGMPNNRFLAERTGGTYSTLKVQPAELEDSGVYFCASSPGTGRSPRIGTEAFFGQGTRLTVV.

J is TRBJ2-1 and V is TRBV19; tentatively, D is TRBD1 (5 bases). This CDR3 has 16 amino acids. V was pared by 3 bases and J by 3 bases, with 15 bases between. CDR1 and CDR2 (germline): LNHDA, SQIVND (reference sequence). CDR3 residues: CASSIYASRGYNEQFF. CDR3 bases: TGTGCCAGTAGTATTTACGCTAGTAGGGGCTACAATGAGCAGTTCTTC.

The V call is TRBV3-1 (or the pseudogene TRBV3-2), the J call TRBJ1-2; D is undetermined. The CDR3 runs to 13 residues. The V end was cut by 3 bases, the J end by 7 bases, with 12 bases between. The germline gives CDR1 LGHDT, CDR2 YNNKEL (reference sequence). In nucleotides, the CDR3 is TGTGCCAGCAGCCACCCCGAGGGAGGTGGCTACACCTTC. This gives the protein CASSHPEGGGYTF.

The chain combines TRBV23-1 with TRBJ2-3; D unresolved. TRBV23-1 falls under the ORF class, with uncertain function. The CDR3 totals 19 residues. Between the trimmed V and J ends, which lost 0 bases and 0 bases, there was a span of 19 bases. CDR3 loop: CASSQSSRYRACSTDTQYF. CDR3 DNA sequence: TGCGCCAGCAGTCAATCGAGTCGGTATAGGGCGTGTAGCACAGATACGCAGTATTTT.

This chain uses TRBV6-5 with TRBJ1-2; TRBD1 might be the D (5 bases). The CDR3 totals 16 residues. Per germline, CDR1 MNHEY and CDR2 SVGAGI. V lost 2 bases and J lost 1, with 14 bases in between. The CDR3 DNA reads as TGTGCCAGCAGTTACAGACCGGGGGAGGGTAACTATGGCTACACCTTC. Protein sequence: CASSYRPGEGNYGYTF.